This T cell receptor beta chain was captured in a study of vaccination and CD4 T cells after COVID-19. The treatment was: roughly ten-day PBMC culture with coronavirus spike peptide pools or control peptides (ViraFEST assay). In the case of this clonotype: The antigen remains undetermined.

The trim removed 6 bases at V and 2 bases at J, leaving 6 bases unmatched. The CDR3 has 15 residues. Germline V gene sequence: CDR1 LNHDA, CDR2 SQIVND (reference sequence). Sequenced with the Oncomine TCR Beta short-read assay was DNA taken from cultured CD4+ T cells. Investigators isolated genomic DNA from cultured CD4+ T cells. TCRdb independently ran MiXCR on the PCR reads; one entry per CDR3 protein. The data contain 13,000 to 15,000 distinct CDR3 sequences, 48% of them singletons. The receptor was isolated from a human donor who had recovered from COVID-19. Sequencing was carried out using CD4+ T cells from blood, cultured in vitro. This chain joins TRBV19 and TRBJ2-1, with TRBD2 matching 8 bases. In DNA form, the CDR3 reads TGTGCCAGTAGGAACCCGGGACTAGCCTACAATGAGCAGTTCTTC. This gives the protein CASRNPGLAYNEQFF.